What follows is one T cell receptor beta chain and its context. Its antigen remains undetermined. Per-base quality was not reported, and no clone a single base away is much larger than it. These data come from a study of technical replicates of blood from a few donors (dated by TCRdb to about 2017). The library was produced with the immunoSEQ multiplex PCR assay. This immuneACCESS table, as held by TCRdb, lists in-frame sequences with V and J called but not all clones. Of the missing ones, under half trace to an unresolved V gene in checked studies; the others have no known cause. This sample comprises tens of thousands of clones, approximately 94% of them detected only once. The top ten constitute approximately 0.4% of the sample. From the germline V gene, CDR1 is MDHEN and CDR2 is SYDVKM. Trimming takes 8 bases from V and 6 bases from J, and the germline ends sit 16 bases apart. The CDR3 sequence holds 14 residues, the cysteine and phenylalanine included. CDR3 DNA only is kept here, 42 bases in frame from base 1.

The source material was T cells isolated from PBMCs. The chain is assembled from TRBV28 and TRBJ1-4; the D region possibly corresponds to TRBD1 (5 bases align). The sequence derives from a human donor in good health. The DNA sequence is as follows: TGTGCCAGCTCAATAGGGGTCGGATATGAAAAACTGTTTTTT. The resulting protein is CASSIGVGYEKLFF.